This entry lists 18 T cell receptor beta chains sequenced from one sample in a study of blood T cell repertoires in COVID-19. Generated by immunoSEQ multiplex PCR, the TCRdb table keeps only in-frame clones and is missing some. The table lists about 420,000 clones, about 87% of them singletons, with about 0.91% in the top ten. Specimen: peripheral blood. These TCRs come from a man aged 18 to 35 with COVID-19, enrolled during active disease.

This clone appeared once. CDR3 in amino acids: CASSLHTGTGEADTQYF. CDR3 DNA sequence: TGCGCCAGCAGTCTTCATACCGGGACAGGGGAAGCAGATACGCAGTATTTT. The V and J genes are TRBV23-1 and TRBJ2-3, with 10 bases lining up with TRBD1. TRBV23-1 falls under the ORF class, with uncertain function. CDR3 size: 17 residues. Germline trimming cut 4 bases from V and 4 bases from J; bases unmatched to any gene: 11.

The chain is built from TRBV4-1 and TRBJ1-1, with D possibly being TRBD1 (6 bases). CDR3 length equals 13 residues. Trimming shortened V by 4 bases and J by 4 bases, and 10 bases separated the two germline ends. The germline gives CDR1 MGHRA, CDR2 YSYEKL. DNA for the CDR3: TGCGCCAGCAGCCTAAGGGGGGGCACTGAAGCTTTCTTT. Translation gives CASSLRGGTEAFF.

This rearrangement joins TRBV20-1 to TRBJ2-3; D remains ambiguous. The V and J ends lost 5 bases and 9 bases respectively, with 12 bases between them. The CDR3 length is 11 residues. Germline assignment: CDR1 DFQATT and CDR2 SNEGSKA (reference sequence). The CDR3 loop reads CSAPKSRTQYF. CDR3 sequence (DNA): TGCAGTGCTCCGAAGAGCAGGACGCAGTATTTT.

The chain couples TRBV6-6 to TRBJ2-7; D perhaps matches TRBD1 (6 bases). This CDR3 has 14 residues. V was clipped by 7 bases and J by 2 bases, with 15 bases between them. Germline loops: CDR1 MNHNY, CDR2 SVGAGI (reference sequence). CDR3: CASKLQGGAYEQYF. CDR3 DNA: TGTGCCAGCAAACTACAGGGCGGCGCCTACGAGCAGTACTTC.

The chain is built from TRBV5-1 and TRBJ2-7, with 10 positions matching TRBD2. The germline gives CDR1 SGHRS, CDR2 YFSETQ. V gave up 0 bases and J gave up 6 bases; unmatched junction bases: 12. The CDR3 covers 17 residues. The CDR3 protein is CASSLGQLGLARREQYF. DNA of the CDR3: TGCGCCAGCAGCTTGGGGCAGCTGGGACTAGCGAGACGCGAGCAGTACTTC.

The rearrangement uses TRBV9 and TRBJ2-2; D unclear. Germline assignment: CDR1 SGDLS and CDR2 YYNGEE. V lost 7 bases, J lost 0 bases, and 10 bases lay in between. The CDR3 is made up of 14 amino acids. The DNA for the CDR3 is TGTGCCAGCCAACAAACAGCGAACACCGGGGAGCTGTTTTTT. Translated, it gives CASQQTANTGELFF. The entire variable domain, with the rest obtained from reference TRBV9 and TRBJ2-2, is as follows: DSGVTQTPKHLITATGQRVTLRCSPRSGDLSVYWYQQSLDQGLQFLIQYYNGEERAKGNILERFSAQQFPDLHSELNLSSLELGDSALYFCASQQTANTGELFFGEGSRLTVL.

CDR3 loop: CASSVGGQGFNEKLFF. CDR3 bases: TGTGCCAGCAGCGTAGGGGGACAGGGGTTTAATGAAAAACTGTTTTTT. The chain couples TRBV9 to TRBJ1-4, with 10 bases fitting TRBD1. This CDR3 contains 16 residues. V gave up 0 bases and J gave up 4 bases; unmatched junction bases: 3. Germline V lookup: CDR1 SGDLS, CDR2 YYNGEE. Combining the CDR3 with reference TRBV9 and TRBJ1-4 gives the whole variable domain DSGVTQTPKHLITATGQRVTLRCSPRSGDLSVYWYQQSLDQGLQFLIQYYNGEERAKGNILERFSAQQFPDLHSELNLSSLELGDSALYFCASSVGGQGFNEKLFFGSGTQLSVL.

This chain links TRBV2 with TRBJ2-3, with 9 bases aligning to TRBD2. The CDR3 is 14 residues long. V lost 6 bases and J lost 2; bases outside the gene matches: 3. The germline V gene encodes CDR1 SNHLY and CDR2 FYNNEI. As DNA, the CDR3 is TGTGCCAGCAGGGCGGGAGGGTCCACAGATACGCAGTATTTT. Residues: CASRAGGSTDTQYF. Supplemented by reference TRBV2 and TRBJ2-3, the full variable domain reads EPEVTQTPSHQVTQMGQEVILRCVPISNHLYFYWYRQILGQKVEFLVSFYNNEISEKSEIFDDQFSVERPDGSNFTLKIRSTKLEDSAMYFCASRAGGSTDTQYFGPGTRLTVL.

The V gene is TRBV5-4, the J gene TRBJ2-5; TRBD2 matches 11 bases. This CDR3 is 16 amino acids long. The J segment lost 4 bases and the V segment lost 0 bases, leaving 5 bases of the junction unmatched. Per the germline V gene, CDR1 is SGHNT and CDR2 is YYREEE (reference sequence). CDR3 residues: CASSLVSGGAGETQYF. The DNA of the CDR3 is TGTGCCAGCAGCTTGGTTAGCGGGGGGGCAGGAGAGACCCAGTACTTC.

The CDR3 nucleotides are TGTGCCAGCAGCTGGGGACTAGTGGGCGAGCAGTACTTC. Its protein product is CASSWGLVGEQYF. The V gene is TRBV3-1 (or the pseudogene TRBV3-2), the J gene TRBJ2-7; the match to TRBD2 covers 8 bases. J was trimmed by 6 bases and V by 5 bases; bases with no gene match: 6. CDR3 length equals 13 residues. CDR1 is LGHDT, CDR2 YNNKEL, per germline (reference sequence).

This clone appeared once. The V gene is TRBV3-1 (or the pseudogene TRBV3-2), the J gene TRBJ1-2; 7 nucleotides align to TRBD1. Germline lookup yields CDR1 LGHDT and CDR2 YNNKEL (reference sequence). The CDR3 loop spans 15 amino acids. The ends lost 1 base at V and 4 bases at J; junction bases unmatched: 6. The CDR3 DNA reads as TGTGCCAGCAGCCAAGCAACAGGGGTGAGCTATGGCTACACCTTC. It yields the protein CASSQATGVSYGYTF.

The V call is TRBV30, the J call TRBJ2-1; 9 bases fit TRBD2. There are 15 residues in the CDR3. CDR1 and CDR2 from the germline V gene are GTSNPN and SVGIG (reference sequence). After removal of 4 bases from V and 10 bases from J, the junction contained 14 bases not matched to a gene. The CDR3 sequence: CAWNPGASGAGEQFF. CDR3 DNA sequence: TGTGCCTGGAACCCGGGGGCTAGCGGGGCGGGGGAGCAGTTCTTC.

This rearrangement joins TRBV29-1 to TRBJ2-3, with D possibly matching TRBD1 (5 bases). The CDR3 is made up of 12 amino acids. Germline V lookup: CDR1 SQVTM, CDR2 ANQGSEA. The V gene lost 6 bases and the J gene lost 2 bases, with 9 bases spanning the gap. CDR3 in amino acids: CSVRTPTDTQYF. The CDR3 bases are TGCAGCGTGAGGACACCCACAGATACGCAGTATTTT.

This clone was recorded only once. V gene TRBV4-1 combines with J gene TRBJ2-5; the D gene is possibly TRBD1 (7 bases). The CDR3 is made up of 12 amino acids. V lost 2 bases and J 10 bases, leaving 11 bases between the germline ends. The V gene's germline CDR1 is MGHRA and CDR2 YSYEKL. CDR3 region: CASSQTGEVQYF. CDR3 coding DNA: TGCGCCAGCAGCCAAACAGGGGAGGTCCAGTACTTC.

This rearrangement joins TRBV3-1 (or the pseudogene TRBV3-2) to TRBJ2-7; 7 bases are shared with TRBD1. V shed 4 bases and J 3 bases; nucleotides not matched to a gene: 6. Germline V gene lookup returns CDR1 LGHDT and CDR2 YNNKEL (reference sequence). The CDR3 extends over 14 amino acids. CDR3 residues: CASSRIDRDYEQYF. The CDR3 nucleotides are TGTGCCAGCAGCCGCATCGACAGGGACTACGAGCAGTACTTC.

V is TRBV21-1 and J is TRBJ2-7; the table's D gene call, TRBD1, was not cross checked with the DNA. TRBV21-1 is an annotated pseudogene. The CDR3 has 15 amino acids. The CDR3 sequence: CASSPRDRVSYEQYF. CDR3 sequence (DNA): TGTGCCAGCTCTCCCAGGGACAGGGTGTCCTACGAGCAGTACTTC.

The chain has TRBV2 and TRBJ1-5; D might be TRBD1 (6 bases). Trimming pared 3 bases from V and 4 bases from J, leaving 10 bases between. The length of the CDR3 is 14 residues. Germline CDR1 and CDR2: SNHLY and FYNNEI. CDR3 bases: TGTGCCAGCAGTGAGACAGGACAGAATCAGCCCCAGCATTTT. Translation: CASSETGQNQPQHF.

The chain links TRBV12-5 to TRBJ2-5, with 10 bases matching TRBD2. CDR3 length equals 18 residues. With 1 base clipped from V and 2 bases from J, the junction kept 10 bases outside the gene matches. The germline V gene encodes CDR1 LGHNT and CDR2 FRNRAP. In DNA form, the CDR3 reads TGTGCTAGTGGTTTGGCCTTCAGCGGGAGGGGGGATCAAGAGACCCAGTACTTC. Translation: CASGLAFSGRGDQETQYF.